This T cell receptor (beta chain) emerged from a study of technical replicates of blood from a few donors. The method was immunoSEQ multiplex PCR; TCRdb's version includes in-frame clones alone and lacks a portion of them. The table has tens of thousands of clones, about 95% seen once; the top ten hold 0.25%. This TCR derives from a human donor in good health. Sequenced input: T cells isolated from PBMCs.

The CDR3, as DNA: TGTGCCAGCAGTGAATCCGGGAGACGCCGACCGTACGCCAATGAGCAGTTCTTC. This codes for CASSESGRRRPYANEQFF. The chain links TRBV25-1 to TRBJ2-1; D is possibly TRBD2 (6 bases). From germline, CDR1 is MGHDK and CDR2 SYGVNS. The CDR3 covers 18 residues. V was trimmed by 1 base and J by 6 bases, leaving 22 bases between them.